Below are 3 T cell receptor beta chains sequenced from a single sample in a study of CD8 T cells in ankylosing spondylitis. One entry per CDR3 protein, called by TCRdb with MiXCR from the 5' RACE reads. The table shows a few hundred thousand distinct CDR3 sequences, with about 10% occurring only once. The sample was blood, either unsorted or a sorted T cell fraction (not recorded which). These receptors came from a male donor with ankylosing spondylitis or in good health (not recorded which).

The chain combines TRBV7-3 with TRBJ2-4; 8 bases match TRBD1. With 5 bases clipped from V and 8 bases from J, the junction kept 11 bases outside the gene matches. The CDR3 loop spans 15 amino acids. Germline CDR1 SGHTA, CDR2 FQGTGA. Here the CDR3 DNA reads TGTGCCAGCAGCCCAGGACAGGGACCTTGGGACATTCAGTACTTC. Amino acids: CASSPGQGPWDIQYF.

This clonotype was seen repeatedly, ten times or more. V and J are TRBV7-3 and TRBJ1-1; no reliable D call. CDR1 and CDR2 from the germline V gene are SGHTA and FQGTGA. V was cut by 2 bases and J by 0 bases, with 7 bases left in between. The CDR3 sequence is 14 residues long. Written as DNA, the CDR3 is TGTGCCAGCAGCTTATCGCGAGTGAACACTGAAGCTTTCTTT. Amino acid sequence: CASSLSRVNTEAFF.

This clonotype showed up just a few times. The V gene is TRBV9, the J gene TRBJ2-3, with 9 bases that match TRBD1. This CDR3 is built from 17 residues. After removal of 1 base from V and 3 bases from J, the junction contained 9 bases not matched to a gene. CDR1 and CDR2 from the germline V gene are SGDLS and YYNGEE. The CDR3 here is CASSVRPPGQGTDTQYF. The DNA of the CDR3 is TGTGCCAGCAGCGTACGACCCCCGGGACAGGGAACAGATACGCAGTATTTT.